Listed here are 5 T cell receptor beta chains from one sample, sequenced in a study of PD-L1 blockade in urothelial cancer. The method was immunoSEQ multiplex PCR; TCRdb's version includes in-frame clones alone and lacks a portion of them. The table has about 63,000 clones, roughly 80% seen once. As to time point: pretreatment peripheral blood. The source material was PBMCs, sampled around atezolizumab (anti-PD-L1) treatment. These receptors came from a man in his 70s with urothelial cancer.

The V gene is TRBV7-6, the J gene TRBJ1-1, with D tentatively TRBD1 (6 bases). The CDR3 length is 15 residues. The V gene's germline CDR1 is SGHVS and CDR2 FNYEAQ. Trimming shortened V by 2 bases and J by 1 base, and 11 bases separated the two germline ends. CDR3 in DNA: TGTGCCAGCAGCTTAAATTCAGGGGAGAACACTGAAGCTTTCTTT. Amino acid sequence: CASSLNSGENTEAFF.

CDR3: CASRIRDTGELFF. Here the CDR3 DNA reads TGTGCCAGCAGGATCAGGGATACCGGGGAGCTGTTTTTT. The chain is built from TRBV18 and TRBJ2-2, with a possible D match to TRBD1 (5 bases). Per germline, CDR1 KGHSH and CDR2 LQKENI. With 8 bases removed from V and 5 bases from J, the gap between germline ends came to 12 bases. The CDR3 totals 13 residues.

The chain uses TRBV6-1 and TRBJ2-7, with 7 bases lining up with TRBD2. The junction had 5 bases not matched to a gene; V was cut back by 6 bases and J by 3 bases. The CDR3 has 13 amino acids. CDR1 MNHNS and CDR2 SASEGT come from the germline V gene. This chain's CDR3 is CASRESGIYEQYF. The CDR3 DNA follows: TGTGCCAGCAGAGAAAGCGGGATCTACGAGCAGTACTTC.

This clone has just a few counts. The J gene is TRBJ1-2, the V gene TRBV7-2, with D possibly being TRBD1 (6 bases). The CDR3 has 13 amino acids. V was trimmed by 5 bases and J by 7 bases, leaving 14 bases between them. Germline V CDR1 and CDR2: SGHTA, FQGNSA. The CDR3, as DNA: TGTGCCAGCAGCCGTCGGGACATTGGTGGCTACACCTTC. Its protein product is CASSRRDIGGYTF.

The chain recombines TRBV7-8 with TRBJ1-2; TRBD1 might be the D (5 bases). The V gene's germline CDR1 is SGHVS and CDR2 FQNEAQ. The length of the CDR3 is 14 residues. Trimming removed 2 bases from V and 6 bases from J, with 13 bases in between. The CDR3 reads CASSLSTGAHGYTF. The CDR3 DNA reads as TGTGCCAGCAGCTTAAGCACAGGCGCCCATGGCTACACCTTC. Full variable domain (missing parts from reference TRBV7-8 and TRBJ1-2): GAGVSQSPRYKVAKRGQDVALRCDPISGHVSLFWYQQALGQGPEFLTYFQNEAQLDKSGLPSDRFFAERPEGSVSTLKIQRTQQEDSAVYLCASSLSTGAHGYTFGSGTRLTVV.